This entry describes one T cell receptor (beta chain). The data were taken from a study of T cell responses to AZD1222 COVID-19 vaccine. Study background: Pooled samples include second doses given at about 4 or 12 weeks.

Clones were read by immunoSEQ multiplex PCR, and TCRdb kept only the in-frame ones, dropping some. The sample holds more than 110,000 clones, 80% to 95% seen once. The V gene's germline CDR1 is SEHNR and CDR2 FQNEAQ (reference sequence). The CDR3 covers 11 residues. The sample in question was peripheral blood, obtained on day 0 of AZD1222 vaccination. The source is an adult in good health. V and J are TRBV7-9 and TRBJ1-4; no firm D call. The CDR3 loop is CGAATNEKLFF. The CDR3, as DNA: TGTGGGGCTGCAACTAATGAAAAACTGTTTTTT. Complete variable domain (other parts from reference TRBV7-9 and TRBJ1-4): DTGVSQNPRHKITKRGQNVTFRCDPISEHNRLYWYRQTLGQGPEFLTYFQNEAQLEKSRLLSDRFSAERPKGSFSTLEIQRTEQGDSAMYLCGAATNEKLFFGSGTQLSVL.